This T cell receptor (beta chain) was identified in a study of blood T cell repertoires in COVID-19. Study at large: T cells, B-cell-depleted T cells, or PBMCs supplied cDNA or gDNA.

In the original processing: Reference gene primer amplification gave nucleated cell count estimates. Assay used: immunoSEQ multiplex PCR; TCRdb lists only in-frame clones, some missing. V, J and clone size were drawn from that table, and D and trimming were deduced from the DNA. The sample contains about 110,000 clones, around 90% of which appear only once. CDR3 length: 15 amino acids. Germline CDR1 is MGHDK and CDR2 is SYGVNS. V was trimmed by 7 bases and J by 1 base, leaving 14 bases between them. The clonotype originates from a woman between 50 and 59 years old with acute or convalescent COVID-19. The sample taken for sequencing was peripheral blood. The chain employs TRBV25-1 and TRBJ2-1, with D maybe TRBD2 (6 bases). CDR3 protein: CASMRRGGSYNEQFF. Here the CDR3 DNA reads TGTGCCAGCATGAGGAGGGGTGGGTCCTACAATGAGCAGTTCTTC. Together with reference TRBV25-1 and TRBJ2-1, the CDR3 gives the full variable domain: EADIYQTPRYLVIGTGKKITLECSQTMGHDKMYWYQQDPGMELHLIHYSYGVNSTEKGDLSSESTVSRIRTEHFPLTLESARPSHTSQYLCASMRRGGSYNEQFFGPGTRLTVL.